This paragraph covers one T cell receptor (beta chain) sequence. The sample belongs to a study of blood T cell repertoires in COVID-19. For the study at large: The United States, Italy and Spain supplied acute and convalescent COVID-19 samples.

The study drew participants aged about 18 to 95 years from fewer than 30 US areas. Donors were grouped by their self-reported clinical history. V was trimmed by 4 bases and J by 3 bases, leaving 10 bases between them. This CDR3 comprises 13 residues. Germline lookup yields CDR1 KGHSH and CDR2 LQKENI. The protocol was immunoSEQ multiplex PCR, while the TCRdb copy is restricted to in-frame clones and leaves out a portion. Of some 320,000 clones listed, more than 75% are singletons. The rearrangement uses TRBV18 and TRBJ2-7; tentative D call: TRBD2 (5 bases). The sequencing sample was made of PBMCs or T cells enriched from blood (not recorded which). The sequence was collected from a man in his sixties who had recovered from COVID-19. In DNA form, the CDR3 reads TGTGCCAGCTCACTATCGGAGGACTACGAGCAGTACTTC. This codes for CASSLSEDYEQYF.